This T cell receptor beta chain stems from a study of cytomegalovirus exposure and HLA in healthy donors. In the study overall: Among the 400 or so donors who were genotyped, about 79% fell in the genetic ancestry cluster that is associated with self-reported Caucasian donors. Overall study findings and caveats: Accurate predictions that matched the HLA-A and HLA-B alleles of most subjects were reportedly made from TCR beta sequences. A prior analysis recorded that most TCR beta V segments were productive about 87% or about 30% of the time. A further, later analysis showed that HLA-associated TCR beta chains (compared with equally common others) were more clonally expanded.

The PCR was carried out with 60 Vbeta primers and 13 Jbeta primers. Clones were sequenced by immunoSEQ multiplex PCR, and TCRdb holds only the in-frame ones, with some missing. The table has about 140,000 clones, approximately 78% seen once; the top ten hold 4.3%. Worth noting for this clone: Its antigen is currently unknown.

There are 15 residues in the CDR3. Trimming pared 7 bases from V and 1 base from J, leaving 13 bases between. Germline V lookup: CDR1 LNHDA, CDR2 SQIVND (reference sequence). The sample was PBMCs. This clonotype originated in a middle-aged woman in good health and CMV-seropositive. The chain uses TRBV19 and TRBJ2-2; perhaps TRBD1 as D (5 bases). In DNA form, the CDR3 reads TGTGCCAGTACCATATACCAGGGGAACACCGGGGAGCTGTTTTTT. It codes for CASTIYQGNTGELFF.